The present TCR beta chain was sequenced within a study of PD-1 blockade in classical Hodgkin lymphoma. This CDR3 is built from 16 residues. Germline V gives CDR1 SSHAT, CDR2 FNYEAQ (reference sequence). Findings of the study overall: Whatever underlies the repertoire differences (possibly disease activity or prior therapy) remains undefined. Patients with a complete response exhibited baseline diversity comparable to newly diagnosed patients. Before treatment, TCR diversity in newly diagnosed patients was reportedly lower than in healthy donors.

Clones were sequenced by immunoSEQ multiplex PCR, and TCRdb holds only the in-frame ones, with some missing. The sample holds almost 100,000 clones, roughly 90% seen once. Autologous stem cell transplantation was followed by relapse in every patient, and brentuximab vedotin exposure varied. Complete response, partial response or progressive disease were the best responses. A word on this clone: Its antigen is undetermined. A junction end diverges from the germline sequence, so it may reflect a read error.

The material was peripheral blood mononuclear cells (PBMCs), obtained at baseline. This chain links TRBV7-7 with TRBJ2-3; D tentatively reads TRBD1 or TRBD2 (5 bases each). The sequence was obtained from a human donor with classical Hodgkin lymphoma. The CDR3 DNA reads TGTGCTAGCAGCTTGATGGAGCTGGGGGGCACAGATACGCAGTATTTT. Translated: CASSLMELGGTDTQYF.